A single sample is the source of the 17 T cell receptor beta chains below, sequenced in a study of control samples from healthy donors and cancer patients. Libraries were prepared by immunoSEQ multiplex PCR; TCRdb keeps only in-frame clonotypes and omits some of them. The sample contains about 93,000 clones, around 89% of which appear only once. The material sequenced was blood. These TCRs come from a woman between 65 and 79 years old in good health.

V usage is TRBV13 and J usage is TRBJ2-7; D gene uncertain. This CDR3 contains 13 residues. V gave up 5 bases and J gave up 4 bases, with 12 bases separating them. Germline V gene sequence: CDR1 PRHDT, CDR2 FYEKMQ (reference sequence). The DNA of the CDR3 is TGTGCCAGCAGCGGGCATCAAGGGTACGAGCAGTACTTC. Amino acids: CASSGHQGYEQYF.

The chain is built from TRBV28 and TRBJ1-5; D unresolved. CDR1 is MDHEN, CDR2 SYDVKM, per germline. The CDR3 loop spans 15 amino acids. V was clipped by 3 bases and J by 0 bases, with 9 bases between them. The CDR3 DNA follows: TGTGCCAGCAGTTTGAGGCGGAGTAGCAATCAGCCCCAGCATTTT. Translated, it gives CASSLRRSSNQPQHF.

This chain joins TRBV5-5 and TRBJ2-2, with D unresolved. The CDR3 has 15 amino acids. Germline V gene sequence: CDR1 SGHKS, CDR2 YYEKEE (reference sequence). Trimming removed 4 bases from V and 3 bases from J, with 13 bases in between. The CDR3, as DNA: TGTGCCAGCAGCCCACTACCCTTGGACACCGGGGAGCTGTTTTTT. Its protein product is CASSPLPLDTGELFF.

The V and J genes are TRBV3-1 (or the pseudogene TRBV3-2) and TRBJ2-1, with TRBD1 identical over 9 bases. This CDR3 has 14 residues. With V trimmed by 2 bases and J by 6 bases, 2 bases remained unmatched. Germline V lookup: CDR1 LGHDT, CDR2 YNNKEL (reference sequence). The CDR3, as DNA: TGTGCCAGCAGCCAACCGGGACAGGGCAATGAGCAGTTCTTC. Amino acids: CASSQPGQGNEQFF.

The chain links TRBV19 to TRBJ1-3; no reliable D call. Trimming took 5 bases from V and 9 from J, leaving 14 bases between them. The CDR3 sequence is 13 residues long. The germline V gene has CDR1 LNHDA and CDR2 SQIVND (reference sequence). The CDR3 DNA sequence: TGTGCCAGTAGTCGTCAGCCCTGGAGCACCATATATTTT. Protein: CASSRQPWSTIYF.

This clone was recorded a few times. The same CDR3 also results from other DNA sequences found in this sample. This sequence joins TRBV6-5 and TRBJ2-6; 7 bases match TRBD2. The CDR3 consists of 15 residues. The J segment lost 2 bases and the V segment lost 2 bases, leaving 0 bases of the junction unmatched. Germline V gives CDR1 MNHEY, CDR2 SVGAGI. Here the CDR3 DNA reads TGTGCCAGCAGTTACGGGGGGGCTGGGGCCAACGTCCTGACTTTC. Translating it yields CASSYGGAGANVLTF.

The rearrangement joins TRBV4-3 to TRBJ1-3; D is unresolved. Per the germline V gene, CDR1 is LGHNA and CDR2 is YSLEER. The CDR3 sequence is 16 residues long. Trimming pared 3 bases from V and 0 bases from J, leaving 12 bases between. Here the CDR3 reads CASSQGIFVSGNTIYF. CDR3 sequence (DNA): TGCGCCAGCAGCCAGGGGATTTTCGTCTCTGGAAACACCATATATTTT.

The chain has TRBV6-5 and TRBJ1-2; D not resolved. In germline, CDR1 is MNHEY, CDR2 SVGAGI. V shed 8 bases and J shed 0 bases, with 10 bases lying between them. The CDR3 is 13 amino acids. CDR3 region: CASSTAPNYGYTF. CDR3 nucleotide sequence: TGTGCCAGCTCGACGGCCCCTAACTATGGCTACACCTTC.

The CDR3 sequence is CASTIGRDGTQYF. For the CDR3, the DNA is TGTGCCAGCACCATAGGGCGGGACGGAACGCAGTATTTT. This chain uses TRBV2 with TRBJ2-3; perhaps TRBD2 as D (6 bases). Trimming removed 7 bases from V and 9 bases from J, with 17 bases in between. Germline V CDR1 and CDR2: SNHLY, FYNNEI. The CDR3 is 13 residues long.

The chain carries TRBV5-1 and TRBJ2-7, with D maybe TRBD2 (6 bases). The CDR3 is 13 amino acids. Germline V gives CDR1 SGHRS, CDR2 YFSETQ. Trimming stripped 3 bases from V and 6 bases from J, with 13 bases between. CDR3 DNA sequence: TGCGCCAGCAGCTGGGTCTCCGGGAGCGAGCAGTACTTC. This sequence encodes CASSWVSGSEQYF.

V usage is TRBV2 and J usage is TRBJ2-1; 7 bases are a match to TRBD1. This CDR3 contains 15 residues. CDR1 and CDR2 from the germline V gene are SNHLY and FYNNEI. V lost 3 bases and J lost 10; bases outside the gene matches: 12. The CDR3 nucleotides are TGTGCCAGCAGTGATCTCGCCACAGGGGCCGCGGAGCAGTTCTTC. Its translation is CASSDLATGAAEQFF.

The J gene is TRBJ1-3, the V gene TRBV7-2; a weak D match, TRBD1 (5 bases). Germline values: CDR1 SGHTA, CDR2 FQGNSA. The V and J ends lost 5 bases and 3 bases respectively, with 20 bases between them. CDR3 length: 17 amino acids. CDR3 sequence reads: CASSPGGRVFGGNTIYF. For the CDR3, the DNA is TGTGCCAGCAGCCCGGGGGGTCGGGTCTTTGGTGGAAACACCATATATTTT.

The CDR3 is CSVHKGRDTEAFF. The CDR3 coding sequence is TGCAGCGTTCACAAGGGGAGGGACACTGAAGCTTTCTTT. This chain uses TRBV29-1 with TRBJ1-1; D possibly corresponds to TRBD1 (5 bases). CDR1 is SQVTM, CDR2 ANQGSEA, per germline. This CDR3 spans 13 amino acids. The V end was cut by 5 bases, the J end by 3 bases, with 13 bases between.

The CDR3 sequence: CASSHRGMNTEAFF. CDR3 DNA: TGTGCCAGCAGCCACAGGGGGATGAACACTGAAGCTTTCTTT. The chain employs TRBV3-1 (or the pseudogene TRBV3-2) and TRBJ1-1; 7 bases map to TRBD1. The V gene's germline CDR1 is LGHDT and CDR2 YNNKEL (reference sequence). The length of the CDR3 is 14 residues. V lost 3 bases and J lost 0; bases outside the gene matches: 1.

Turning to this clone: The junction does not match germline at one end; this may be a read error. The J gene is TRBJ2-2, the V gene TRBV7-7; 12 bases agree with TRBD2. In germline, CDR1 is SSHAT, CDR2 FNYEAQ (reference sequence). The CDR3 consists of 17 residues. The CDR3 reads CASSNKGLAGLTGELFF. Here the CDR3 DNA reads TGTGCTAGCAGCAATAAAGGACTAGCGGGACTCACCGGGGAGCTGTTTTTT.

The CDR3 DNA reads as TGTGCCAGTAGTATAGAATACAGGATGAACACTGAAGCTTTCTTT. The encoded protein is CASSIEYRMNTEAFF. The chain couples TRBV19 to TRBJ1-1; TRBD1 might be the D (5 bases). Trimming left V 0 bases short and J 0 bases short, with 8 bases between. The CDR3 runs to 15 residues. Looked up from germline, CDR1 is LNHDA and CDR2 is SQIVND (reference sequence).

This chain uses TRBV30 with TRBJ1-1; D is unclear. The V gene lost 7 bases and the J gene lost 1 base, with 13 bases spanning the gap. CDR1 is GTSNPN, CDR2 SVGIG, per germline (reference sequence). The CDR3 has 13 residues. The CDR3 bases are TGTGCCTCAACCCTTAACAGGAACACTGAAGCTTTCTTT. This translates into CASTLNRNTEAFF.